The rows below give T cell receptor beta chains drawn from one sample of a study of T-cell reconstitution after alpha-beta-depleted transplantation in children. TCRdb processed the PCR reads anew with MiXCR; each CDR3 protein has one entry. Among about 160,000 distinct CDR3 sequences listed, over 8.5% were seen once. The sample here was PBMCs, taken before TCRalphabeta/CD19-depleted stem cell transplant. The receptors here all came from a boy aged 2-9 years with acute myeloid leukemia, due to receive a stem cell transplant. Each CDR3 is given with its conserved first and last residue. The order of the fields is clone size, D gene, V gene, J gene, CDR3 protein, CDR3 DNA. The D gene is left open where the match is weak. Clone size is stated in some rows and not others, as once, few, many or a class when expanded.

few,.,TRBV7-8,TRBJ1-5,CASSLDSTALYSNQPQHF,TGTGCCAGCAGCTTAGACAGCACAGCGCTATATAGCAATCAGCCCCAGCATTTT
many,.,TRBV7-3,TRBJ2-3,CASSEGQNTQYF,TGTGCCAGCAGCGAGGGACAAAATACGCAGTATTTT
few,.,TRBV29-1,TRBJ1-2,CSAETGSLGYTF,TGCAGCGCCGAGACAGGTTCCCTCGGCTACACCTTC
many,.,TRBV5-1,TRBJ2-1,CASSWRLMEISYNEQFF,TGCGCCAGCAGCTGGCGATTAATGGAGATCTCCTACAATGAGCAGTTCTTC
many,.,TRBV7-6,TRBJ1-5,CASSKLYGSPQHF,TGTGCCAGCAGCAAACTCTACGGGTCACCCCAGCATTTT
many,TRBD2,TRBV20-1,TRBJ2-1,CSAIVAGGRFEQFF,TGCAGTGCTATAGTGGCGGGGGGGCGATTTGAGCAGTTCTTC
many,.,TRBV5-1,TRBJ2-3,CASSLDPAGTQYF,TGCGCCAGCAGCTTGGACCCAGCAGGTACGCAGTATTTT
.,.,TRBV16,TRBJ1-5,CASGSTGNSNQPQHF,TGTGCCAGCGGCTCCACGGGGAACAGCAATCAGCCCCAGCATTTT
many,.,TRBV4-1,TRBJ1-5,CASSPWGEGSNQPQHF,TGCGCCAGCAGCCCCTGGGGGGAGGGAAGCAATCAGCCCCAGCATTTT
many,TRBD1,TRBV5-1,TRBJ2-7,CASSPRGRNEQYF,TGCGCCAGCAGCCCCAGGGGGCGAAACGAGCAGTACTTC
many,.,TRBV6-1,TRBJ2-2,CASSLGGRAGELFF,TGTGCCAGCAGCCTTGGGGGAAGAGCCGGGGAGCTGTTTTTT
many,.,TRBV20-1,TRBJ2-5,CSAPGQFQETQYF,TGCAGTGCACCCGGACAGTTCCAAGAGACCCAGTACTTC
many,.,TRBV5-1,TRBJ1-2,CASSSDKGYGYTF,TGCGCCAGCAGCTCCGACAAAGGCTATGGCTACACCTTC
.,TRBD2,TRBV2,TRBJ2-1,CASSEASGRRTLHEQFF,TGTGCCAGCAGTGAAGCTAGCGGGAGGAGGACTTTACATGAGCAGTTCTTC
many,.,TRBV7-3,TRBJ2-3,CASSLRGREEVDTQYF,TGTGCCAGCAGCTTAAGGGGCAGGGAAGAGGTAGATACGCAGTATTTT
many,TRBD1,TRBV4-1,TRBJ1-6,CASSHTGQGNSPLHF,TGCGCCAGCAGCCACACAGGACAGGGCAATTCACCCCTCCACTTT
.,.,TRBV6-6,TRBJ1-5,CASSQPGGGSNQPQHF,TGTGCCAGCAGTCAGCCCGGTGGGGGCAGCAATCAGCCCCAGCATTTT
many,.,TRBV20-1,TRBJ1-2,CSAWTAPYGYTF,TGCAGTGCTTGGACGGCCCCCTATGGCTACACCTTC
many,.,TRBV20-1,TRBJ1-2,CSARGSGANYGYTF,TGCAGTGCTAGAGGGTCGGGGGCTAACTATGGCTACACCTTC
many,TRBD1,TRBV24-1,TRBJ2-1,CATSGTGGFSEQFF,TGTGCCACCAGTGGGACAGGGGGTTTTAGTGAGCAGTTCTTC
many,.,TRBV20-1,TRBJ2-3,CSARSLVSSTDTQYF,TGCAGTGCTAGGTCACTAGTTTCTAGCACAGATACGCAGTATTTT
many,TRBD1,TRBV19,TRBJ1-5,CASSSLQGPGQPQHF,TGTGCCAGTAGTTCCCTACAGGGGCCGGGACAGCCCCAGCATTTT
many,.,TRBV7-3,TRBJ1-1,CASSLTSGALNTEAFF,TGTGCCAGCAGCTTAACGTCTGGAGCTTTGAACACTGAAGCTTTCTTT
many,TRBD2,TRBV6-1,TRBJ2-3,CASSGHSGSSTDTQYF,TGTGCCAGCAGTGGGCATAGCGGGAGTAGCACAGATACGCAGTATTTT
many,TRBD2,TRBV28,TRBJ2-5,CASSLGLAGAETQYF,TGTGCCAGCAGTTTGGGGCTAGCGGGAGCGGAGACCCAGTACTTC
many,TRBD1,TRBV6-1,TRBJ2-2,CASRHGTGVTGELFF,TGTGCCAGCAGACATGGGACAGGGGTTACCGGGGAGCTGTTTTTT
many,TRBD1,TRBV14,TRBJ1-1,CASSQGLGQGGTEAFF,TGTGCCAGCAGCCAAGGGTTAGGACAGGGAGGGACTGAAGCTTTCTTT
few,.,TRBV9,TRBJ2-1,CASSPRGRPSYNEQFF,TGTGCCAGCAGCCCCCGGGGCAGACCCTCCTACAATGAGCAGTTCTTC